This entry lists 12 T cell receptor beta chains sequenced from one sample in a study of shared clonotypes between healthy human individuals. Libraries were prepared by immunoSEQ multiplex PCR; TCRdb keeps only in-frame clonotypes and omits some of them. The sample holds over a million clones, 75% to 80% seen once. Sequencing input: memory CD4+ T cells from PBMCs. Described subset: CD45RA-negative fraction. These receptor sequences come from a man aged 18 to 29 in good health. Some clones in this sample may be carry-over from other donors' samples.

The gene calls are TRBV6-1 and TRBJ1-2; TRBD1 is a possible D gene (5 bases). V was trimmed by 1 base and J by 4 bases, leaving 10 bases between them. The CDR3 runs 14 residues. CDR1 is MNHNS, CDR2 SASEGT, per germline. CDR3 protein: CASSEEGRGYGYTF. The CDR3 DNA is TGTGCCAGCAGTGAAGAGGGGAGGGGCTATGGCTACACCTTC.

Here the CDR3 DNA reads TGTGCCAGCAGTTTAGGCGCAGGGGGAATCGACCAGCCCCAGCATTTT. It translates to CASSLGAGGIDQPQHF. The chain employs TRBV28 and TRBJ1-5, with 7 bases matching TRBD1. V lost 2 bases, J lost 7 bases, and 11 bases stayed unmatched. Germline CDR1 reads MDHEN; CDR2 reads SYDVKM. The CDR3 consists of 16 residues.

As regards this clone: Additional DNA sequences in this sample encode the identical CDR3. V and J are TRBV28 and TRBJ1-5; the match to TRBD1 covers 11 bases. V lost 5 bases and J lost 7; bases outside the gene matches: 7. Per germline, CDR1 MDHEN and CDR2 SYDVKM. This CDR3 contains 15 residues. Here the CDR3 reads CASSLGTGGGQPQHF. Here the CDR3 DNA reads TGTGCCAGCAGTCTCGGGACAGGGGGAGGGCAGCCCCAGCATTTT.

V is TRBV28 and J is TRBJ2-3, with 12 bases matching TRBD2. The CDR3 is 16 residues long. Per the germline V gene, CDR1 is MDHEN and CDR2 is SYDVKM. Trimming took 6 bases from V and 6 from J; bases not matched to a gene: 10. The CDR3 region is CASSPGLAGLRDTQYF. DNA of the CDR3: TGTGCCAGCAGCCCAGGACTAGCGGGATTAAGGGATACGCAGTATTTT.

The rearrangement uses TRBV6-1 and TRBJ1-5, with TRBD1 as a possible D gene (6 bases). This CDR3 is built from 15 residues. The V gene lost 7 bases and the J gene lost 7 bases, with 20 bases spanning the gap. CDR1 is MNHNS, CDR2 SASEGT, per germline. The CDR3 bases are TGTGCCAGCAATCTCATGGGGGGGCAGCGGCAGCCCCAGCATTTT. This sequence encodes CASNLMGGQRQPQHF.

The chain employs TRBV5-8 and TRBJ1-4; D might be TRBD1 (6 bases). This CDR3 region has 15 residues. Germline lookup yields CDR1 SGHTS and CDR2 YDEGEE. V lost 4 bases and J 7 bases, leaving 17 bases between the germline ends. The CDR3 bases are TGTGCCAGCAGCGCCCGGGGGGCTAGCGGTGAAAAACTGTTTTTT. It encodes CASSARGASGEKLFF.

The chain joins TRBV21-1 to TRBJ2-7; TRBD1, the table's D call, lacks a check against the DNA. TRBV21-1 is noted as a pseudogene. CDR3 length equals 16 residues. In DNA form, the CDR3 reads TGTGCCAGCAGCAAACCGCCAGGGCCTATTCTATACGAGCAGTACTTC. Amino acids: CASSKPPGPILYEQYF.

The gene calls are TRBV5-1 and TRBJ2-7; D is unclear. Looked up from germline, CDR1 is SGHRS and CDR2 is YFSETQ. The CDR3 totals 14 residues. With 0 bases removed from V and 5 bases from J, the gap between germline ends came to 12 bases. The CDR3 loop reads CASSLAAAGDEQYF. CDR3 DNA sequence: TGCGCCAGCAGCTTGGCCGCAGCCGGCGACGAGCAGTACTTC.

The rearrangement uses TRBV5-1 and TRBJ2-7, with 16 bases matching TRBD2. The CDR3 runs to 19 residues. From germline, CDR1 is SGHRS and CDR2 YFSETQ. V lost 4 bases and J lost 0; bases outside the gene matches: 10. The CDR3 nucleotides read TGCGCCAGCAGCCTACTAACCGGGACTAGCGGGAGGGGCTCCTACGAGCAGTACTTC. Amino acids: CASSLLTGTSGRGSYEQYF. Full variable domain (outside the CDR3, taken from reference TRBV5-1 and TRBJ2-7): KAGVTQTPRYLIKTRGQQVTLSCSPISGHRSVSWYQQTPGQGLQFLFEYFSETQRNKGNFPGRFSGRQFSNSRSEMNVSTLELGDSALYLCASSLLTGTSGRGSYEQYFGPGTRLTVT.

The chain has TRBV28 and TRBJ2-2; TRBD1 is a possible D gene (5 bases). The CDR3 is 15 amino acids. With 3 bases removed from V and 6 bases from J, the gap between germline ends came to 14 bases. CDR1 and CDR2 (germline): MDHEN, SYDVKM. The chain's CDR3 is CASSFPARGPGELFF. The CDR3 DNA reads as TGTGCCAGCAGTTTCCCGGCTAGGGGCCCCGGGGAGCTGTTTTTT. Based on the CDR3 plus reference TRBV28 and TRBJ2-2, the full variable domain is DVKVTQSSRYLVKRTGEKVFLECVQDMDHENMFWYRQDPGLGLRLIYFSYDVKMKEKGDIPEGYSVSREKKERFSLILESASTNQTSMYLCASSFPARGPGELFFGEGSRLTVL.

This clone was counted a few times. J is TRBJ2-3 and V is TRBV7-2; the D gene is possibly TRBD1 (6 bases). Trimming stripped 1 base from V and 1 base from J, with 15 bases between. The CDR3 extends over 17 amino acids. The V gene's germline CDR1 is SGHTA and CDR2 FQGNSA. The CDR3 DNA sequence: TGTGCCAGCAGCTTAGTCCTGACCAGGGGTGGCACAGATACGCAGTATTTT. Encoded protein: CASSLVLTRGGTDTQYF.

This clone was recorded only once. This chain links TRBV28 with TRBJ2-1; 10 bases fit TRBD2. This CDR3 spans 12 amino acids. Per the germline V gene, CDR1 is MDHEN and CDR2 is SYDVKM. Germline trimming cut 6 bases from V and 15 bases from J; bases unmatched to any gene: 8. DNA of the CDR3: TGTGCCAGCAGCCAGAACCTAGCGGGGGTGTTCTTC. This sequence encodes CASSQNLAGVFF.